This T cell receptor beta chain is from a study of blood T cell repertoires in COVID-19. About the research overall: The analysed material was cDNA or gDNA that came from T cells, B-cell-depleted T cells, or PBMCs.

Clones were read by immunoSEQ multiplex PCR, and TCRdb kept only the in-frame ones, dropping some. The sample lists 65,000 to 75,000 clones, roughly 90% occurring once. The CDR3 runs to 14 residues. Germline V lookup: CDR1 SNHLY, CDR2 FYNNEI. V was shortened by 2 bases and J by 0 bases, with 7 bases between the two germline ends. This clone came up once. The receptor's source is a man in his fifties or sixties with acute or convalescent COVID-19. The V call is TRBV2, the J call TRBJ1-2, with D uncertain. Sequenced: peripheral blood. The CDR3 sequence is CASSEQTANYGYTF. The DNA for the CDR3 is TGTGCCAGCAGTGAACAAACAGCTAACTATGGCTACACCTTC.